The source of this TCR beta chain is a study of T cells after yellow fever vaccination. General study results and limits: It was a weaker secondary response, yet one that peaked faster, at day 5 versus 15. The CD4 and CD8 compartments had a small share of their clonotypes in common. In post-booster samples, most primary-vaccination clones reappeared (about 97% CD4, 88% CD8).

This clonotype turned up a few times. Its antigen is not identified. TCRdb re-called the 5' RACE reads through MiXCR, storing one row per CDR3 protein. The sample has 250,000 to 400,000 distinct CDR3 sequences, around 4.5% seen once. V was shortened by 5 bases and J by 0 bases, with 8 bases between the two germline ends. The CDR3 is made up of 14 amino acids. Germline CDR1 and CDR2: SGHKS and YYEKEE (reference sequence). Sequenced material: PBMCs, taken 15 days after the yellow fever booster vaccination. This TCR was recovered from a man in his late teens or twenties who received the YFV17D yellow fever vaccine. The chain has TRBV5-5 and TRBJ1-4; D remains ambiguous. CDR3 coding DNA: TGTGCCAGCAGTCAAATTCCAACTAATGAAAAACTGTTTTTT. It specifies CASSQIPTNEKLFF.